Below, 17 T cell receptor beta chains from the same sample are listed, as sequenced in a study of T cells in Graves' hyperthyroidism and ophthalmopathy. The TCR beta CDR3 regions underwent amplification using RNA transcripts as the source. Using the HTBI primer set, a first-round RT-PCR was run on the TCR CDR3. TCRdb reprocessed the multiplex PCR reads with MiXCR, giving one entry per CDR3 protein. Here the sample spans 350,000 to 500,000 distinct CDR3 sequences, roughly an eighth being singletons. Sequenced: blood. The receptor set was obtained from a woman under 30 with Graves' hyperthyroidism.

This clonotype was counted at least ten times. This chain joins TRBV27 and TRBJ2-7; the D gene is possibly TRBD1 (6 bases). The germline V gene has CDR1 MNHEY and CDR2 SMNVEV (reference sequence). The germline V and J ends were trimmed by 1 base and 1 base, with 8 bases remaining between them. The CDR3 has 14 residues. The CDR3 spells CASSLYRASYEQYF. The CDR3 bases are TGTGCCAGCAGTTTATACAGGGCTTCCTACGAGCAGTACTTC.

About this clonotype: A much larger clone sits a single nucleotide away, making a read error possible. Likely a read error: the CDR3 ends without its conserved phenylalanine or tryptophan. The chain recombines TRBV20-1 with TRBJ2-4; no clear D gene. Germline values: CDR1 DFQATT, CDR2 SNEGSKA (reference sequence). The CDR3 consists of 10 residues. V gave up 3 bases and J gave up 7 bases, with 4 bases separating them. The CDR3 DNA reads TGCAGTGCTAGCAGTAACATTCAGTACCTC. Amino acids: CSASSNIQYL.

V and J are TRBV7-3 and TRBJ2-2; unclear D gene. The V and J ends lost 5 bases and 6 bases respectively, with 7 bases between them. Germline CDR1 and CDR2: SGHTA and FQGTGA. CDR3 length: 12 amino acids. The CDR3 region has the DNA TGTGCCAGCAGCAATAGGGCCGGGGAGCTGTTTTTT. It codes for CASSNRAGELFF.

This clonotype was recorded only once. The rearrangement joins TRBV4-1 to TRBJ2-1, with D hard to call. The ends were cut back, 1 base at V and 0 bases at J, with 7 bases in the middle. The CDR3 extends over 15 amino acids. Germline CDR1 is MGHRA and CDR2 is YSYEKL. CDR3 nucleotide sequence: TGCGCCAGCAGCCAAGCCGAATACTCCTACAATGAGCAGTTCTTC. As protein: CASSQAEYSYNEQFF.

This clonotype appeared many times. V usage is TRBV6-1 and J usage is TRBJ1-4, with TRBD1 as a possible D gene (5 bases). Germline CDR1 reads MNHNS; CDR2 reads SASEGT. This CDR3 has 14 amino acids. V was clipped by 5 bases and J by 7 bases, with 14 bases between them. The CDR3 DNA reads as TGTGCCAGCAGTCCGGGACTGGCAGGTGAAAAACTGTTTTTT. Its protein is CASSPGLAGEKLFF.

The table lists this clonotype with a few counts. This may be a read error: a much more frequent sequence differs by one nucleotide. The chain links TRBV28 to TRBJ1-2; D is undetermined. There are 12 residues in the CDR3. The V end lost 5 bases, the J end lost 10 bases, and 14 bases lay between the germline ends. The germline V gene has CDR1 MDHEN and CDR2 SYDVKM. The CDR3 sequence: CASSASGGHYTF. The CDR3 bases are TGTGCCAGCAGTGCCTCAGGAGGGCACTACACCTTC.

In this sample, this clonotype turned up many times. The J gene is TRBJ2-1, the V gene TRBV5-1, with D possibly TRBD2 on 6 matching bases. The length of the CDR3 is 17 residues. Germline CDR1 and CDR2: SGHRS and YFSETQ. The germline V and J ends were trimmed by 4 bases and 7 bases, with 24 bases remaining between them. The CDR3 bases are TGCGCCAGCAGCGTTTATACTGGGGGGAGAACGTGGAATGAGCAGTTCTTC. This translates into CASSVYTGGRTWNEQFF.

The V call is TRBV7-2, the J call TRBJ2-7; perhaps TRBD2 as D (7 bases). The germline gives CDR1 SGHTA, CDR2 FQGNSA. The CDR3 is made up of 17 amino acids. V was pared by 1 base and J by 7 bases, with 23 bases between. CDR3 in DNA: TGTGCCAGCAGCTTAGGGTGGGGGAGGGCCTTGAGGGGGGAGCAGTACTTC. Translation gives CASSLGWGRALRGEQYF. Looking up the rest from reference TRBV7-2 and TRBJ2-7 gives the full variable domain: GAGVSQSPSNKVTEKGKDVELRCDPISGHTALYWYRQSLGQGLEFLIYFQGNSAPDKSGLPSDRFSAERTGGSVSTLTIQRTQQEDSAVYLCASSLGWGRALRGEQYFGPGTRLTVT.

In this sample, this clonotype turned up many times. V usage is TRBV7-8 and J usage is TRBJ1-2; D gene uncertain. CDR3 length: 15 amino acids. CDR1 and CDR2 (germline): SGHVS, FQNEAQ. The V end lost 5 bases, the J end lost 4 bases, and 17 bases lay between the germline ends. The CDR3 sequence: CASSPVGPLGYGYTF. DNA for the CDR3: TGTGCCAGCAGCCCCGTCGGACCGCTAGGCTATGGCTACACCTTC.

This clonotype has at least ten counts. This sequence joins TRBV6-1 and TRBJ2-7; D is uncertain. The CDR3 is 12 residues long. Deletions cut 7 bases from V and 4 bases from J, with 11 bases between. Germline assignment: CDR1 MNHNS and CDR2 SASEGT. In DNA, the CDR3 is TGTGCCAGCAATCCAGCGAGTTACGAGCAGTACTTC. Its protein product is CASNPASYEQYF.

This clonotype has a count of ten or more. The J gene is TRBJ2-3, the V gene TRBV28; 7 nucleotides agree with TRBD2. Germline-derived CDR1 and CDR2 are MDHEN and SYDVKM. V was pared by 7 bases and J by 2 bases, with 9 bases of the junction left unmatched. The CDR3 sequence is 15 residues long. CDR3 protein: CASNTPAGFTDTQYF. CDR3 in DNA: TGTGCCAGCAATACTCCAGCGGGGTTCACAGATACGCAGTATTTT.

This clonotype was seen repeatedly, ten times or more. The rearrangement links TRBV27 to TRBJ1-2, with D tentatively TRBD1 (6 bases). Trimming took off 5 bases at V and 6 bases at J, with 13 bases between the two ends. CDR1 is MNHEY, CDR2 SMNVEV, per germline (reference sequence). The CDR3 consists of 13 residues. Written as DNA, the CDR3 is TGTGCCAGCAGTCCCGGGACAACGAATGGCTACACCTTC. Its translation: CASSPGTTNGYTF.

With regard to this clonotype: It may be a read error: a sequence one base away is much more abundant. This rearrangement joins TRBV28 to TRBJ2-7; 12 bases map to TRBD2. This CDR3 is 16 amino acids long. V lost 0 bases and J lost 2; bases outside the gene matches: 2. Germline-derived CDR1 and CDR2 are MDHEN and SYDVKM. CDR3 region: CASSLWASGRAYEQYF. The CDR3 nucleotides are TGTGCCAGCAGTTTATGGGCTAGCGGGAGGGCCTACGAGCAGTACTTC.

This clonotype has at least ten counts. V usage is TRBV6-2 or TRBV6-3 and J usage is TRBJ1-5; D may be TRBD1 (5 bases). The CDR3 is made up of 16 amino acids. Deletions cut 5 bases from V and 5 bases from J, with 19 bases between. CDR1 is MNHEY, CDR2 SVGEGT, per germline. DNA for the CDR3: TGTGCCAGCAGTCCCAGAGGGACTGGAGTACATCAGCCCCAGCATTTT. Translating it yields CASSPRGTGVHQPQHF.

The gene calls are TRBV5-4 and TRBJ1-2, with 8 bases matching TRBD1. Trimming took 0 bases from V and 7 from J; bases not matched to a gene: 8. Looked up from germline, CDR1 is SGHNT and CDR2 is YYREEE (reference sequence). The CDR3 has 15 residues. CDR3 nucleotides: TGTGCCAGCAGCTTGGAGGGGACAGGAACCGGTGGCTACACCTTC. Translation gives CASSLEGTGTGGYTF.

This clonotype has ten or more counts. The chain has TRBV5-6 and TRBJ1-2, with D possibly TRBD1 on 6 matching bases. CDR3 length: 15 residues. Germline V gene sequence: CDR1 SGHDT, CDR2 YYEEEE. With 4 bases removed from V and 4 bases from J, the gap between germline ends came to 17 bases. The CDR3 sequence is CASSAGQSFGYGYTF. CDR3 nucleotide sequence: TGTGCCAGCAGCGCAGGACAGTCTTTCGGCTATGGCTACACCTTC.

The table lists this clonotype with a few counts. The DNA of the CDR3 is TGTGCCACCAGCAAGGGGACTAATGAAAAACTGTTTTTT. It encodes CATSKGTNEKLFF. The chain joins TRBV24-1 to TRBJ1-4, with D tentatively TRBD1 (5 bases). Germline values: CDR1 KGHDR, CDR2 SFDVKD. The CDR3 contains 13 residues. The V gene lost 7 bases and the J gene lost 2 bases, with 7 bases spanning the gap.